Reported below is one T cell receptor (beta chain). These data are taken from a study of blood T cell repertoires in COVID-19. Profiling relied on immunoSEQ multiplex PCR, and the TCRdb table lists in-frame clones only, not all of them. The sample shows some 150,000 clones, 84% of them seen only once. CDR1 and CDR2 from the germline V gene are KGHDR and SFDVKD. V shed 6 bases and J 4 bases; nucleotides not matched to a gene: 9. CDR3 length equals 15 residues. This sequence joins TRBV24-1 and TRBJ2-5; 8 nucleotides match TRBD1. Sequencing was done on a sample of peripheral blood. The clonotype was recovered from a woman aged 45 to 65 in a cohort sampled during active or convalescent COVID-19. CDR3 in amino acids: CATSPTQGAGETQYF. CDR3 nucleotide sequence: TGTGCCACCAGTCCGACGCAGGGGGCTGGAGAGACCCAGTACTTC.